Listed below are T cell receptor beta chains from one sample, sequenced in a study. Each CDR3 protein gets one entry after TCRdb re-called the 5' RACE reads with MiXCR. Of tens of thousands of distinct CDR3 sequences in the sample, 30% were seen once. The sample comprised tumor-infiltrating memory CD4+ T cells sorted from the breast tumor. All receptors derive from a female donor with breast cancer. Each CDR3 is given with its conserved first and last residue. D genes are given only for firm matches. Some rows mark clone size as missing; the rest say once, few, many or name a class of expanded clone.

V gene: TRBV7-9
CDR3 length: 16
clone size: -
D gene: -
J gene: TRBJ1-1
CDR3 protein: CASSTDWGRLNTEAFF
CDR3 DNA: TGTGCCAGCAGCACTGACTGGGGCAGGCTGAACACTGAAGCTTTCTTT

V gene: TRBV6-5
CDR3 length: 13
clone size: many
D gene: -
J gene: TRBJ1-1
CDR3 protein: CASSPGRSGWAFF
CDR3 DNA: TGTGCCAGCAGTCCTGGACGGTCCGGGTGGGCTTTCTTT

V gene: TRBV20-1
CDR3 length: 15
clone size: -
D gene: TRBD2
J gene: TRBJ2-7
CDR3 protein: CSAREGGRAPYEQYF
CDR3 DNA: TGCAGTGCTAGAGAGGGCGGGAGGGCTCCCTACGAGCAGTACTTC

V gene: TRBV29-1
CDR3 length: 16
clone size: few
D gene: TRBD1
J gene: TRBJ2-7
CDR3 protein: CSVSHRRTGISYEQYF
CDR3 DNA: TGCAGCGTTTCTCACCGTAGGACAGGGATTAGCTACGAGCAGTACTTC

V gene: TRBV6-6
CDR3 length: 16
clone size: -
D gene: -
J gene: TRBJ2-3
CDR3 protein: CASSYMTGPSTDTQYF
CDR3 DNA: TGTGCCAGCAGTTACATGACAGGACCTAGCACAGATACGCAGTATTTT

V gene: TRBV10-2
CDR3 length: 14
clone size: -
D gene: -
J gene: TRBJ1-5
CDR3 protein: CASSGTDSNQPQHF
CDR3 DNA: TGCGCCAGCAGTGGGACAGATAGCAATCAGCCCCAGCATTTT

V gene: TRBV5-4
CDR3 length: 14
clone size: few
D gene: -
J gene: TRBJ1-1
CDR3 protein: CASATPTGNTEAFF
CDR3 DNA: TGTGCCAGCGCTACCCCGACAGGGAACACTGAAGCTTTCTTT

V gene: TRBV5-5
CDR3 length: 15
clone size: few
D gene: -
J gene: TRBJ2-3
CDR3 protein: CASSLAGLAGDTQYF
CDR3 DNA: TGTGCCAGCAGCTTGGCCGGTCTAGCAGGAGATACGCAGTATTTT

V gene: TRBV5-4
CDR3 length: 16
clone size: -
D gene: TRBD2
J gene: TRBJ2-1
CDR3 protein: CACSPTSGASYNEQFF
CDR3 DNA: TGTGCCTGCAGCCCCACTAGCGGGGCCTCCTACAATGAGCAGTTCTTC

V gene: TRBV20-1
CDR3 length: 14
clone size: -
D gene: -
J gene: TRBJ2-3
CDR3 protein: CSASLALLADTQYF
CDR3 DNA: TGCAGTGCTAGCCTAGCACTATTGGCAGATACGCAGTATTTT

V gene: TRBV5-4
CDR3 length: 11
clone size: -
D gene: TRBD1
J gene: TRBJ1-1
CDR3 protein: CASSNTGDAFF
CDR3 DNA: TGTGCCAGCAGCAATACAGGGGACGCTTTCTTT

V gene: TRBV28
CDR3 length: 14
clone size: -
D gene: -
J gene: TRBJ2-5
CDR3 protein: CASTRATLEETQYF
CDR3 DNA: TGTGCCAGCACGAGGGCAACCCTCGAAGAGACCCAGTACTTC

V gene: TRBV12-3/TRBV12-4
CDR3 length: 13
clone size: once
D gene: -
J gene: TRBJ1-2
CDR3 protein: CASSFTLIGGYTF
CDR3 DNA: TGTGCCAGCAGTTTTACCCTTATCGGTGGCTACACCTTC